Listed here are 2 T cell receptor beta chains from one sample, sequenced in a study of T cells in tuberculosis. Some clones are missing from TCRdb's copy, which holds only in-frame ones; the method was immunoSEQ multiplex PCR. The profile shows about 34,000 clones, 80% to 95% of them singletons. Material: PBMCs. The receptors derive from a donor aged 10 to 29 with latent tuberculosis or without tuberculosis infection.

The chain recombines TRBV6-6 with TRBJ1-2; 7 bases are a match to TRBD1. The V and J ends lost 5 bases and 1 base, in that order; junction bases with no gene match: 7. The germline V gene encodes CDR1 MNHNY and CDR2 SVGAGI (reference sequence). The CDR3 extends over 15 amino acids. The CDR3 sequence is CASSVRGALNYGYTF. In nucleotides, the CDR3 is TGTGCCAGCAGTGTCAGGGGGGCCCTTAACTATGGCTACACCTTC.

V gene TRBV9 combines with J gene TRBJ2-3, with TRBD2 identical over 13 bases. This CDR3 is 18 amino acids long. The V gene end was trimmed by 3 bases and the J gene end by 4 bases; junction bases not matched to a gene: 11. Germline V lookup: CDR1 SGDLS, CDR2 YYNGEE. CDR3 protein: CASSARLAGGPFSDTQYF. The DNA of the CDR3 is TGTGCCAGCAGCGCCCGACTAGCGGGGGGTCCTTTCTCAGATACGCAGTATTTT.